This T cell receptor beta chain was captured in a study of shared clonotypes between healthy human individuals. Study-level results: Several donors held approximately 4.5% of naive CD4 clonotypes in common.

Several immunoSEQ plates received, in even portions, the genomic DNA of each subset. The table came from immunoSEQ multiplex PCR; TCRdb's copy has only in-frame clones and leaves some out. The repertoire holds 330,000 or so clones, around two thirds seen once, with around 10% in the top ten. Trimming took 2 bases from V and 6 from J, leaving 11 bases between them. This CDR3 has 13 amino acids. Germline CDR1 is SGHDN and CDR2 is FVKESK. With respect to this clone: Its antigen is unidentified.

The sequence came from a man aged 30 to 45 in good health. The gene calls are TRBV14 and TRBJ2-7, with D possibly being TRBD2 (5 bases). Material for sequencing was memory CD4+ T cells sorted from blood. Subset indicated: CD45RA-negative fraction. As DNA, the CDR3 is TGTGCCAGCAGCCAAAGTCAGGAGGCCGAGCAGTACTTC. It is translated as CASSQSQEAEQYF.